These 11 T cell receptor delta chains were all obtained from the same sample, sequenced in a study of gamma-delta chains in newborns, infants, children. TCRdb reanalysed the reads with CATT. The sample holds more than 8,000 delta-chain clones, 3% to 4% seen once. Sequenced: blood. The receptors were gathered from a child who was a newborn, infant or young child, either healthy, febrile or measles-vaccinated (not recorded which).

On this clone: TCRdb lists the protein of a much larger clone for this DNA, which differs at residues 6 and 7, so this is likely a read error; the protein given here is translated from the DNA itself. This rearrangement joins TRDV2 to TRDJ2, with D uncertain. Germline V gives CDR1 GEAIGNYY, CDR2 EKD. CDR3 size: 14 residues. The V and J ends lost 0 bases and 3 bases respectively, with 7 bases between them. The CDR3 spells CACDTLVMTAQLFF. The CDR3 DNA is TGTGCCTGTGACACCTTGGTGATGACAGCACAACTCTTCTTT.

In DNA form, the CDR3 reads TGTGCCTGTGACACTACTGGGGACACCGATAAACTCATCTTT. It encodes CACDTTGDTDKLIF. This rearrangement joins TRDV2 to TRDJ1, with 7 bases that match TRDD3. The germline gives CDR1 GEAIGNYY, CDR2 EKD. V lost 1 base, J lost 0 bases, and 1 base stayed unmatched. The CDR3 has 14 amino acids.

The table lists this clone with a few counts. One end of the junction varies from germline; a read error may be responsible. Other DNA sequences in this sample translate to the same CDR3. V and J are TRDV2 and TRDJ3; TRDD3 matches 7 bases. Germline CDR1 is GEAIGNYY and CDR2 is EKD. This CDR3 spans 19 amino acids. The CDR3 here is CACDSVGDRSSWDTRQMFF. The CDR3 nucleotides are TGTGCCTGTGATTCGGTGGGGGACCGTAGCTCCTGGGACACCCGACAGATGTTTTTT.

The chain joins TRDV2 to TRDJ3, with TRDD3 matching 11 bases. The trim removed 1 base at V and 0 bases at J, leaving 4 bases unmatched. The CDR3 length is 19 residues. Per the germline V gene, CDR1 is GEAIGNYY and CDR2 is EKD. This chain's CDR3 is CACDTGGYVNSWDTRQMFF. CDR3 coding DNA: TGTGCCTGTGACACTGGGGGATACGTAAACTCCTGGGACACCCGACAGATGTTTTTC.

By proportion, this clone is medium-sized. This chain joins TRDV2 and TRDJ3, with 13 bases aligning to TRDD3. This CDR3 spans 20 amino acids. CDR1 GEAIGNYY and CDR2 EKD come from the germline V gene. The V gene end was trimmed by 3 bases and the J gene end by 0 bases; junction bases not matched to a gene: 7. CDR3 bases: TGTGCCTGTGACTACGTACTGGGGGATACGAGCTCCTGGGACACCCGACAGATGTTTTTC. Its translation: CACDYVLGDTSSWDTRQMFF.

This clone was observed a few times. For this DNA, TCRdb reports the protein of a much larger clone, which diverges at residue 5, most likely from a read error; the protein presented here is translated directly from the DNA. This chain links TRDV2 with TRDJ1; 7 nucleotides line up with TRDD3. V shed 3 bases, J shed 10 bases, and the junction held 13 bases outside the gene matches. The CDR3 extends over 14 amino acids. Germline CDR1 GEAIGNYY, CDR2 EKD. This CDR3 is CACDPITGDLGLIF. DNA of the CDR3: TGTGCCTGTGACCCCATTACTGGGGACCTGGGACTCATCTTT.

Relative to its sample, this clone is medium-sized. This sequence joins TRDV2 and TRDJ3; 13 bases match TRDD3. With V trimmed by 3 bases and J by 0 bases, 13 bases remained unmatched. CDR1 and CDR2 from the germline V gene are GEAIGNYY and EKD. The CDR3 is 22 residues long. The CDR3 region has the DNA TGTGCCTGTGACCCGGCCATACTGGGGGATACGCCGAGCTCCTGGGACACCCGACAGATGTTTTTC. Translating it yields CACDPAILGDTPSSWDTRQMFF.

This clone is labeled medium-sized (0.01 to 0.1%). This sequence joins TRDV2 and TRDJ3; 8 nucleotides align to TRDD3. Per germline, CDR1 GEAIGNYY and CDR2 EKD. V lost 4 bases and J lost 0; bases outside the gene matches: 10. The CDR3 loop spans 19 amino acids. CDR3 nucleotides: TGTGCCTGTGATTTGATACTGGGGGCCGGCTCCTGGGACACCCGACAGATGTTTTTC. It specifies CACDLILGAGSWDTRQMFF.

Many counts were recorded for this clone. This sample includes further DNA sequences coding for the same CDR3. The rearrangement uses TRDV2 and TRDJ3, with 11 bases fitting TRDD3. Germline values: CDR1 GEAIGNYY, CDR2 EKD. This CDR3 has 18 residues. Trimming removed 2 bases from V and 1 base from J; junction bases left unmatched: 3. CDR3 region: CACDILGDISWDTRQMFF. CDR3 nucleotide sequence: TGTGCCTGTGACATACTGGGGGATATTTCCTGGGACACCCGACAGATGTTTTTC.

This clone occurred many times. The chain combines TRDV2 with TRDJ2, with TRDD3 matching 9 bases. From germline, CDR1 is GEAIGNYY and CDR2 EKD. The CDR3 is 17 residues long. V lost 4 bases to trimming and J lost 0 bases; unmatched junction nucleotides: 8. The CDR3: CACDFWGDTPLTAQLFF. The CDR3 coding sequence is TGTGCCTGTGATTTTTGGGGGGATACTCCTTTGACAGCACAACTCTTCTTT.

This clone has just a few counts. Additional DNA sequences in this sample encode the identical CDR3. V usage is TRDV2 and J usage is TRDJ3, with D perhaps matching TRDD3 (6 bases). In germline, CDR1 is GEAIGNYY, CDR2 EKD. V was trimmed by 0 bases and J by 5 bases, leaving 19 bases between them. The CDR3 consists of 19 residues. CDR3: CACDTAMGAPSRDTRQMFF. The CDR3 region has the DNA TGTGCCTGTGACACCGCGATGGGGGCACCGTCCCGGGACACCCGACAGATGTTTTTC.